Listed below are T cell receptor beta chains from one sample, sequenced in a study of regulatory T cells in long-lasting Graves disease. TCRdb redid the calling of the multiplex PCR reads with MiXCR, one entry per CDR3 protein. The data contain 550,000 to 650,000 distinct CDR3 sequences, about 16% of them singletons. Another study also made use of these data, one on T cells in Graves' hyperthyroidism and ophthalmopathy.

Sequenced material: peripheral blood mononuclear cells (PBMCs), taken at new diagnosis, from a patient treated with antithyroid drugs. These TCRs come from a man aged 18 to 30 with Graves disease. Each CDR3 is given without its conserved first and last residue. D genes are given only for firm matches.

j_gene: TRBJ1-1; d_gene: NA; len: 14; v_gene: TRBV28; CDR3aa: ASSIPAPRANTEAF
j_gene: TRBJ1-2; d_gene: NA; len: 11; v_gene: TRBV5-1; CDR3aa: ASSRASNYGYT
j_gene: TRBJ1-1; d_gene: NA; len: 7; v_gene: TRBV20-1; CDR3aa: SKATEAF
j_gene: TRBJ2-3; d_gene: TRBD1; len: 14; v_gene: TRBV5-1; CDR3aa: ASSLVGTASTDTQY
j_gene: TRBJ2-5; d_gene: NA; len: 11; v_gene: TRBV2; CDR3aa: ATNKVDQETQY
j_gene: TRBJ1-5; d_gene: NA; len: 13; v_gene: TRBV5-6; CDR3aa: ASSLGGEGNQPQH
j_gene: TRBJ2-1; d_gene: TRBD1; len: 11; v_gene: TRBV27; CDR3aa: ASGWTGYNEQF
j_gene: TRBJ1-2; d_gene: NA; len: 10; v_gene: TRBV28; CDR3aa: ASSPGGRGYT
j_gene: TRBJ1-1; d_gene: NA; len: 15; v_gene: TRBV14; CDR3aa: ASSQASTRGMNTEAF
j_gene: TRBJ1-3; d_gene: NA; len: 13; v_gene: TRBV9; CDR3aa: ASGDPLRSGNTIY
j_gene: TRBJ2-1; d_gene: NA; len: 11; v_gene: TRBV6-4; CDR3aa: ASSANRISEQF
j_gene: TRBJ2-5; d_gene: TRBD1; len: 12; v_gene: TRBV20-1; CDR3aa: SARKTTGEETQY
j_gene: TRBJ2-5; d_gene: NA; len: 12; v_gene: TRBV30; CDR3aa: AWGLDAGPRTQY